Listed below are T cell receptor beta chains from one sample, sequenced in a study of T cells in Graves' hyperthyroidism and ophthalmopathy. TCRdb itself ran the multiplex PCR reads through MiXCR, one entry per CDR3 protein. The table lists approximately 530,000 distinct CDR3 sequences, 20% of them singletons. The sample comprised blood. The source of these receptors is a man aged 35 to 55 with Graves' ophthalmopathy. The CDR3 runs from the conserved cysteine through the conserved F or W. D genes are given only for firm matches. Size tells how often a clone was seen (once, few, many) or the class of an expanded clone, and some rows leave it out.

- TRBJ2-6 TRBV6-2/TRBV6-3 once CASTPRSSGANVLTF TGTGCCAGCACCCCTAGAAGCTCTGGGGCCAACGTCCTGACTTTC
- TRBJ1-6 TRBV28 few CASNRSSYNSPLHF TGTGCCAGCAACCGGAGCTCCTATAATTCACCCCTCCACTTT
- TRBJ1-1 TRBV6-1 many CASIGLAGGTEAFF TGTGCCAGCATTGGCCTGGCCGGGGGCACTGAAGCTTTCTTT
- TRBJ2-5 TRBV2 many CASRTGSTRETQYF TGTGCCAGCCGAACGGGGTCTACACGGGAGACCCAGTACTTC
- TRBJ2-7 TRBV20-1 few CSATSSSYEQYF TGCAGTGCTACATCCAGCTCCTACGAGCAGTACTTC
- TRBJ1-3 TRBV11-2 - CASSFRSIASGNTIYF TGTGCCAGCAGCTTCCGCTCTATAGCCTCTGGAAACACCATATATTTT
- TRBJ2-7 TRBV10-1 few CASGRDWRYEQYF TGCGCCAGCGGCCGGGACTGGCGCTACGAGCAGTACTTC
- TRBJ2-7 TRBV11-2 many CASSFSGLPSYEQYF TGTGCCAGCAGCTTTTCGGGACTGCCCTCCTACGAGCAGTACTTC
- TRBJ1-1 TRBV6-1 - CASARTENTEAFF TGTGCCAGCGCACGGACAGAAAACACTGAAGCTTTCTTT
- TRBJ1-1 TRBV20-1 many CSANGGSWGNTEAFF TGCAGTGCTAACGGAGGCTCTTGGGGGAACACTGAAGCTTTCTTT
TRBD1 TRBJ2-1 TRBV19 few CASSTLGTGVYNEQFF TGTGCCAGTAGTACATTAGGGACAGGGGTTTACAATGAGCAGTTCTTC
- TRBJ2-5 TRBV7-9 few CASSRGNGLQETQYF TGTGCCAGCTCGAGGGGGAACGGTCTTCAAGAGACCCAGTACTTC
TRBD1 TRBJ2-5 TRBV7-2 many CASSRDRGLQETQYF TGTGCCAGCAGCCGGGACAGGGGGCTGCAAGAGACCCAGTACTTC
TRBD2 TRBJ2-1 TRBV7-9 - CASRSTSGPSSSYNEQFF TGTGCCAGCAGGTCTACTAGCGGACCATCCAGCTCCTACAATGAGCAGTTCTTC
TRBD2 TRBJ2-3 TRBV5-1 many CASTVTSGGTDTQYF TGCGCCAGCACAGTGACTAGCGGGGGGACAGATACGCAGTATTTT
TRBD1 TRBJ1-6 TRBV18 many CASSPDRGNNSPLHF TGTGCCAGCTCGCCAGACAGGGGTAATAATTCACCCCTCCACTTT
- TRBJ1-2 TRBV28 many CASSFPYGYTF TGTGCCAGCAGTTTTCCCTATGGCTACACCTTC
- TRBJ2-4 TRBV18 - CASSPDSRGIQYF TGTGCCAGCTCACCGGACAGCCGGGGCATTCAGTACTTC
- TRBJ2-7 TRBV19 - CATRTGEAPSYEQYF TGTGCCACCAGAACGGGGGAGGCCCCCTCCTACGAGCAGTACTTC
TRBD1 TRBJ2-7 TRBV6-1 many CASSEGGTGGYEQYF TGTGCCAGCAGTGAAGGCGGGACAGGGGGCTACGAGCAGTACTTC
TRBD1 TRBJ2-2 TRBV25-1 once CASSRDRGFNTGELFF TGTGCCAGCAGCCGCGACAGGGGGTTTAACACCGGGGAGCTGTTTTTT
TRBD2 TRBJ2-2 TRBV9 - CASSVSGGATGELFF TGTGCCAGCAGCGTGAGCGGGGGGGCGACCGGGGAGCTGTTTTTT
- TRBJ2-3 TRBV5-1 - CASSPSGEVDTQYF TGCGCCAGCAGCCCCAGCGGAGAGGTAGATACGCAGTATTTT
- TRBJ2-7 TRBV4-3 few CASSQGDQSSYEQYF TGCGCCAGCAGCCAAGGGGACCAAAGCTCCTACGAGCAGTACTTC
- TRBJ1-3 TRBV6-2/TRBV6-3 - CASSYSQGSTYF TGTGCCAGCAGTTACTCACAGGGCAGCACATATTTT
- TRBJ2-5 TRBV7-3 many CASSLSGEGLETQYF TGTGCCAGCAGCCTAAGCGGTGAAGGTCTAGAGACCCAGTACTTC
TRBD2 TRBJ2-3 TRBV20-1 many CSARVRTSNADTQYF TGCAGTGCTAGGGTCAGGACTAGCAACGCAGATACGCAGTATTTT
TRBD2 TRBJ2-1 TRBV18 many CASSPPTGGKGNEQFF TGTGCCAGCTCACCACCCACGGGGGGGAAGGGCAATGAGCAGTTCTTC
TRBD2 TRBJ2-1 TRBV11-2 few CASSPGRGGLAGVGRGSYNEQFF TGTGCCAGCAGTCCCGGGCGTGGGGGACTAGCGGGAGTAGGTAGGGGTTCTTACAATGAGCAGTTCTTC
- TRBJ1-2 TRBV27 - CVSSDLQYTPTYDLSYGYTF TGTGTCAGCAGTGATTTGCAGTACACACCAACCTACGATTTATCCTATGGCTACACCTTC
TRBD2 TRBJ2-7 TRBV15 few CATSRDREGDEQYF TGTGCCACCAGCAGAGATAGGGAGGGAGACGAGCAGTACTTC
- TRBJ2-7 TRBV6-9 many CASSYWGDGEYEQYF TGTGCCAGCAGTTATTGGGGGGACGGCGAATACGAGCAGTACTTC
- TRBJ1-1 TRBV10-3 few CAISESILLLGTEAFF TGTGCCATCAGTGAGTCGATTCTCCTATTGGGCACTGAAGCTTTCTTT
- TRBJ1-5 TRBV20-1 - CSARESKGNQPQHF TGCAGTGCTAGAGAGAGCAAGGGAAATCAGCCCCAGCATTTT
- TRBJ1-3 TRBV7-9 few CASSLGGEGGNTIYF TGTGCCAGCAGCTTAGGCGGAGAAGGCGGAAACACCATATATTTT
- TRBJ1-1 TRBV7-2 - CASSPPGGGNTEAFF TGTGCCAGCAGCCCCCCAGGAGGGGGGAACACTGAAGCTTTCTTT
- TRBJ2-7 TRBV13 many CASSLLSRGPYEQYF TGTGCCAGCAGCTTATTATCCAGGGGACCCTACGAGCAGTACTTC
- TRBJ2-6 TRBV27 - CASAPRGANVLTF TGTGCCAGCGCACCCCGTGGGGCCAACGTCCTGACTTTC
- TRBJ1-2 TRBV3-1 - CASSQDQSPHGYTF TGTGCCAGCAGCCAAGATCAAAGTCCCCATGGCTACACCTTC
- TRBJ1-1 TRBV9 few CASSVDGALNTEAFF TGTGCCAGCAGCGTAGACGGGGCCCTTAACACTGAAGCTTTCTTT
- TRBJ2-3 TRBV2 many CASSDRTSTDTQYF TGTGCCAGCAGTGACAGGACTAGCACAGATACGCAGTATTTT
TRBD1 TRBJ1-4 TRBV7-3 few CASSRTGAVNEKLFF TGTGCCAGCAGCCGGACAGGGGCTGTTAATGAAAAACTGTTTTTT
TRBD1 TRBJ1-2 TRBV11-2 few CASRGDRLISNYGYTF TGTGCCAGCCGGGGGGACAGGTTAATAAGTAACTATGGCTACACCTTC
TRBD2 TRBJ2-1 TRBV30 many CAWTGSGSSYNEQFF TGTGCCTGGACCGGAAGCGGGAGCTCCTACAATGAGCAGTTCTTC
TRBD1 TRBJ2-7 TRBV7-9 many CASSSSTGAPYEQYF TGTGCCAGCAGCTCATCGACAGGGGCCCCCTACGAGCAGTACTTC
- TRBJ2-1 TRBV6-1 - CASSTGPPYDEQFF TGCGCCAGCAGCACCGGGCCGCCATATGATGAGCAGTTCTTC
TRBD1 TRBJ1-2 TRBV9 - CASSVAGQGAPNYGYTF TGTGCCAGCAGCGTAGCGGGACAGGGGGCACCGAACTATGGCTACACCTTC
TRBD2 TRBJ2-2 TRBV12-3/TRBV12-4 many CASTNFRGGEGTGELFF TGTGCCAGCACCAATTTTCGGGGAGGGGAGGGTACCGGGGAGCTGTTTTTT
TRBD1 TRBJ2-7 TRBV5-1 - CASSLRQGSSSYEQYF TGCGCCAGCAGCCTACGACAGGGGTCAAGCTCCTACGAGCAGTACTTC
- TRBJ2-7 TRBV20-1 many CSARTPKGVPYEQYF TGCAGTGCTAGGACCCCCAAGGGGGTCCCCTACGAGCAGTACTTC
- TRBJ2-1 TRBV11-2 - CASSLSFRVPFLARDNEQFF TGTGCCAGCAGCTTATCTTTCAGGGTACCCTTCCTCGCCCGAGACAATGAGCAGTTCTTC
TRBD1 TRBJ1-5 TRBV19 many CASSNDRAQPQHF TGTGCCAGTAGCAATGACAGGGCTCAGCCCCAGCATTTT
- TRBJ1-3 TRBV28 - CATKGELVRNTIYF TGTGCCACCAAGGGCGAACTAGTGCGAAACACCATATATTTT
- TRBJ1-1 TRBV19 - CASSISQSMNTEAFF TGTGCCAGTAGTATAAGTCAGAGCATGAACACTGAAGCTTTCTTT